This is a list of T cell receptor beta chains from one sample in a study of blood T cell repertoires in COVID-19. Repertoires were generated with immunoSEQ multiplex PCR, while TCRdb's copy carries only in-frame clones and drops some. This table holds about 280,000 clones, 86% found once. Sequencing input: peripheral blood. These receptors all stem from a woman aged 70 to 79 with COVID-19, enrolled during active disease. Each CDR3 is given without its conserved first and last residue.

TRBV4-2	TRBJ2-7	ASSQVSGTGRVEQY
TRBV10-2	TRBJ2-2	ASSTTGSDGELF
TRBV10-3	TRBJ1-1	AISGLGGTEAF
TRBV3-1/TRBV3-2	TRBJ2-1	ASSQGGPEQF
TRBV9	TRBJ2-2	ASSAPQGWNTGELF
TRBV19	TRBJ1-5	ASSLGQGNQPQH
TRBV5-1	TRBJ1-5	ASSLGTGGNQPQH
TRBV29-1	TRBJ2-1	SVGKAGRPSEQF
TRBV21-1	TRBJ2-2	ASSKGKGGREGFNTGELF
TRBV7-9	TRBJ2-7	ASRQGQGAYEQY
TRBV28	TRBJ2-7	ASTSPERNAYEQY
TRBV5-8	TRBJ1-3	ASSLSGNTIY
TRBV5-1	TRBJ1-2	ASSRQGDDGYT
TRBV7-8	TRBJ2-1	ASSPRALAGTPRGSEQF
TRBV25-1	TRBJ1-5	ASSFRGTGDTSNQPQH
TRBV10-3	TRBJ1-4	ATRQFNEKLF
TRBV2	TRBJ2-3	ASSGQGGFTDTQY
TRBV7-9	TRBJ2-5	ASSLTGKETQY
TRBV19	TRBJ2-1	ASSRTGGLYNEQF
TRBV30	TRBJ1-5	AWSPSGPMMPQH
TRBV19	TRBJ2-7	ASSIRDRTYEQY
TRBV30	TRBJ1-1	AWSRGYGNTEAF
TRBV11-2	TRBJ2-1	ASSRGTSGGAPDEQF
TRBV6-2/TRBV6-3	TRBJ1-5	ASSFRTGDSNQPQH
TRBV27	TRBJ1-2	ASSELTGLGYT
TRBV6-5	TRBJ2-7	ASRPTGGREQY
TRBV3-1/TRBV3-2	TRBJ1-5	ASSQGGGVRNQPQH
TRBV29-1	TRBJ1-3	SVDEGGFGNTIY
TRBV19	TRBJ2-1	ASRLRGSVETNEQF
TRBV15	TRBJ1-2	ATSRERPDRGRHGYT
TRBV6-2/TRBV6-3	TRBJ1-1	ASSSRGQPMNTEAF
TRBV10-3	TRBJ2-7	AISVEQGPYEQY
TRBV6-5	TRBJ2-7	ASSYSQGAREQY
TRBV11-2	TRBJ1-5	ASSPTGPSNQPQH
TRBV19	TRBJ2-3	ASGLAGNLDTQY
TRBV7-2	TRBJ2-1	ASSLKPQGKQF
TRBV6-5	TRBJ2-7	ASRGPGDEQY
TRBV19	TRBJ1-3	ASSSQGSGNTIY
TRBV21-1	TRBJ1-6	ASSPPGQANSPLH
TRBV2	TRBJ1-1	ASSADRGAHTEAF
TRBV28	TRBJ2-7	ASRGPSGGYEQY
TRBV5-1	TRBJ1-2	ASSAHTGVYGYT
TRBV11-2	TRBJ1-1	ASSSSTGAMNTEAF
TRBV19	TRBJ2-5	ACSVGGEETQY
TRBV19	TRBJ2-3	ASSRRVQDTQY
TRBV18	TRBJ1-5	ASSTGFSNQPQH
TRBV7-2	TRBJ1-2	ASTTGQGTEGYT
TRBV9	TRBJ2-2	ASRRQGNTGELF